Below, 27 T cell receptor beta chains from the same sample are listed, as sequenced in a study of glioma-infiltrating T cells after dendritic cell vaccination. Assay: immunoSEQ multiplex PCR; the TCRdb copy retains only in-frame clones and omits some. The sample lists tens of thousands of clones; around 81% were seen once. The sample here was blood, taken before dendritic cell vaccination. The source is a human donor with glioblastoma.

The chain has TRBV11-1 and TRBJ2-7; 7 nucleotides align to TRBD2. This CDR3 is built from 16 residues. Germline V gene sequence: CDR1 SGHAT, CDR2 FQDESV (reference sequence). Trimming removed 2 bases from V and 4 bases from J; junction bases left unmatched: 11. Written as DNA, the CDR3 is TGTGCCAGCAGCTTATTCCCCCCGGCTAGCGGATACGAGCAGTACTTC. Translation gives CASSLFPPASGYEQYF.

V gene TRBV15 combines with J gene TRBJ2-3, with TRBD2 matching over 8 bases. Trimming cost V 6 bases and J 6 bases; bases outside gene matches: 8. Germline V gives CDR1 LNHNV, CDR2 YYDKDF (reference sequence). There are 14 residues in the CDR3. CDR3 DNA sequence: TGTGCCACCAGACTCCCGGGGGGGCTGGATACGCAGTATTTT. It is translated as CATRLPGGLDTQYF.

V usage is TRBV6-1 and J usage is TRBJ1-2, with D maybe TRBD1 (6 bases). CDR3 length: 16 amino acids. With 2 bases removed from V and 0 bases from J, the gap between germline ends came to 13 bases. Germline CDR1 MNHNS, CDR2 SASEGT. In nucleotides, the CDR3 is TGTGCCAGCAGTGAAAGGTCACAGGGAGCTAACTATGGCTACACCTTC. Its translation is CASSERSQGANYGYTF.

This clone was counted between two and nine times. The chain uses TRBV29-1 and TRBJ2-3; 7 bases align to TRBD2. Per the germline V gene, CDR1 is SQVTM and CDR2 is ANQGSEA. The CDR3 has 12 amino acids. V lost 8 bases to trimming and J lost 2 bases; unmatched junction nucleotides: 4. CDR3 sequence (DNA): TGCAGCATCAGCGGGGACACAGATACGCAGTATTTT. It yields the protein CSISGDTDTQYF.

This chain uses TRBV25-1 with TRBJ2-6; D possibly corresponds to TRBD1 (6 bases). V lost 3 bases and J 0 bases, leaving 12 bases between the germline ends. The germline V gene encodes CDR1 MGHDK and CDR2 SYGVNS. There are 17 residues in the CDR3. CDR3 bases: TGTGCCAGCAGTGAGAGACAGGCGATCTCTGGGGCCAACGTCCTGACTTTC. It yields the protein CASSERQAISGANVLTF.

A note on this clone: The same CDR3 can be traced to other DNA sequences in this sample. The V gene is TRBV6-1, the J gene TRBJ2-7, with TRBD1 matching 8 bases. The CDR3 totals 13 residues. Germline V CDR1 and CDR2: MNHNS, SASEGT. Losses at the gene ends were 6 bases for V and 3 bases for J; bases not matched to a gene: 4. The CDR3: CASRGDRLYEQYF. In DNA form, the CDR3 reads TGTGCCAGCAGAGGGGACAGGCTCTACGAGCAGTACTTC.

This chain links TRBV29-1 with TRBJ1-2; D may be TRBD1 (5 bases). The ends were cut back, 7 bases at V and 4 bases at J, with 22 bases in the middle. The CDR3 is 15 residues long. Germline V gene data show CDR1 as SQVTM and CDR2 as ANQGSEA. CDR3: CSASSGPGRGYGYTF. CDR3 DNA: TGCAGCGCCAGTTCCGGGCCGGGGAGGGGCTATGGCTACACCTTC. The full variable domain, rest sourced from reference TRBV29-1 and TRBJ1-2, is SAVISQKPSRDICQRGTSLTIQCQVDSQVTMMFWYRQQPGQSLTLIATANQGSEATYESGFVIDKFPISRPNLTFSTLTVSNMSPEDSSIYLCSASSGPGRGYGYTFGSGTRLTVV.

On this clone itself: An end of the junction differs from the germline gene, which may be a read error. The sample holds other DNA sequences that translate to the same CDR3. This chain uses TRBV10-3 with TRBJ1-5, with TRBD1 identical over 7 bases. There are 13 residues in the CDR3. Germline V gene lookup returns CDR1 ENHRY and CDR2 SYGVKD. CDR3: CAIRDSSSQPQHF. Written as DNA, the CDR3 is TGCGCCATCAGGGACAGTAGTAGTCAGCCCCAGCATTTT.

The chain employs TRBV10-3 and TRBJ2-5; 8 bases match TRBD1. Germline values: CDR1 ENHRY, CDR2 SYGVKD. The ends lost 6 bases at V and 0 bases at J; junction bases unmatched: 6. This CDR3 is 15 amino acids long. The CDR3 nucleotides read TGTGCCATCAGCCAAGGGGACAGGTACCAAGAGACCCAGTACTTC. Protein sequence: CAISQGDRYQETQYF.

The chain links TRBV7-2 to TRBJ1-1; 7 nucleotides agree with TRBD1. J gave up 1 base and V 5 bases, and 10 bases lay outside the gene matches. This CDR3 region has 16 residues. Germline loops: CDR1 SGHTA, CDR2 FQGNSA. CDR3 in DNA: TGTGCCAGCAGCCTATTCGCCGGGACAGAGAACACTGAAGCTTTCTTT. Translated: CASSLFAGTENTEAFF. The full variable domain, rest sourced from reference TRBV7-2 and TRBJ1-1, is GAGVSQSPSNKVTEKGKDVELRCDPISGHTALYWYRQSLGQGLEFLIYFQGNSAPDKSGLPSDRFSAERTGGSVSTLTIQRTQQEDSAVYLCASSLFAGTENTEAFFGQGTRLTVV.

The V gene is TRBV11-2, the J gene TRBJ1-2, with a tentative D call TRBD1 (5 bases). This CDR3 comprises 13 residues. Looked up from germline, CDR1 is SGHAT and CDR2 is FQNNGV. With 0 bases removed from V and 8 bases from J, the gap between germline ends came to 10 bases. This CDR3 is CASSLDSQGGYTF. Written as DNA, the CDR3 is TGTGCCAGCAGCTTAGATTCTCAGGGCGGCTACACCTTC.

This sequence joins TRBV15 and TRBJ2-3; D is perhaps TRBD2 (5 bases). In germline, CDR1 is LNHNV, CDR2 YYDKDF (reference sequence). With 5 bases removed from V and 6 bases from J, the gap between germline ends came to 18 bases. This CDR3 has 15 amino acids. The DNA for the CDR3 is TGTGCCACCAGCTTACGGGGTATACTCCGTGATACGCAGTATTTT. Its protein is CATSLRGILRDTQYF.

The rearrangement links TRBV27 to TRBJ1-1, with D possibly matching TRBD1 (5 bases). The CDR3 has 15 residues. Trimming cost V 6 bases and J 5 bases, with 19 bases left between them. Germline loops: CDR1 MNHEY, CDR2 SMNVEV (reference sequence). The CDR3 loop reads CASSLRRGGGTEAFF. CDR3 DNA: TGTGCCAGCAGCCTGAGGCGGGGCGGGGGAACTGAAGCTTTCTTT.

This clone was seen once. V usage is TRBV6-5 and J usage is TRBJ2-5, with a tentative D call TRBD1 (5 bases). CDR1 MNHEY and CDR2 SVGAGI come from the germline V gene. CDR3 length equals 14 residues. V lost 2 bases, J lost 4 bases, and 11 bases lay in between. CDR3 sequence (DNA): TGTGCCAGCAGTTACGAGATCAGGGCAGAGACCCAGTACTTC. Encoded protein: CASSYEIRAETQYF.

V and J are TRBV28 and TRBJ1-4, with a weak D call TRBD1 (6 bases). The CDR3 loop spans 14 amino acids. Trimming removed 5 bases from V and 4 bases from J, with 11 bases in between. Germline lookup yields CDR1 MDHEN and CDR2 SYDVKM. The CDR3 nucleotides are TGTGCCAGCAGTCGGACAGCGAATAATGAAAAACTGTTTTTT. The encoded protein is CASSRTANNEKLFF. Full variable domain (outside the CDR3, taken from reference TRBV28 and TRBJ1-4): DVKVTQSSRYLVKRTGEKVFLECVQDMDHENMFWYRQDPGLGLRLIYFSYDVKMKEKGDIPEGYSVSREKKERFSLILESASTNQTSMYLCASSRTANNEKLFFGSGTQLSVL.

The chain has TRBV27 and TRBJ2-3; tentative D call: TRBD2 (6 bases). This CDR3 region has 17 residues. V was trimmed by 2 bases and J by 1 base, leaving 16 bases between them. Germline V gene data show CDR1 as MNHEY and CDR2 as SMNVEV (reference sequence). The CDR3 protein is CASSLQSSETGTDTQYF. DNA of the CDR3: TGTGCCAGCAGTTTACAGTCTAGCGAGACGGGCACAGATACGCAGTATTTT.

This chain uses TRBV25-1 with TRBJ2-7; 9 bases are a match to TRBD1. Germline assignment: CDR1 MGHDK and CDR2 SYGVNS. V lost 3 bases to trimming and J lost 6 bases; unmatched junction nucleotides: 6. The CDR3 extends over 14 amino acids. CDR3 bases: TGTGCCAGCAGTGACCGGGACAGGGACGGCGAGCAGTACTTC. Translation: CASSDRDRDGEQYF.

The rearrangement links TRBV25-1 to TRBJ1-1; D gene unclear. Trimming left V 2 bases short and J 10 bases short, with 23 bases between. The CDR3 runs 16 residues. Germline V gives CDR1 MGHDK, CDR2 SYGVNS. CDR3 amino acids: CASSELSPTGSSAAFF. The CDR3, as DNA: TGTGCCAGCAGTGAACTAAGCCCGACGGGTTCCTCCGCAGCTTTCTTT.

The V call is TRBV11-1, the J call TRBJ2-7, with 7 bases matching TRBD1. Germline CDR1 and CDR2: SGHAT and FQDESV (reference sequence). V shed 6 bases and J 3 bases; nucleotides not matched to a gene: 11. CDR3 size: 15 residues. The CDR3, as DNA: TGTGCCAGCAGTTACGACAGGGCCCGGGACTACGAGCAGTACTTC. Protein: CASSYDRARDYEQYF.

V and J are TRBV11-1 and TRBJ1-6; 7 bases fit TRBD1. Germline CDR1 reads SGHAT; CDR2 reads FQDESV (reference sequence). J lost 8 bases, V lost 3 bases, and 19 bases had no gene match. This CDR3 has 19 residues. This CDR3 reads CASSFPRQGLTAEDSPLHF. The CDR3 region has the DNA TGTGCCAGCAGCTTTCCTCGACAGGGCTTGACGGCTGAAGATTCACCCCTCCACTTT.

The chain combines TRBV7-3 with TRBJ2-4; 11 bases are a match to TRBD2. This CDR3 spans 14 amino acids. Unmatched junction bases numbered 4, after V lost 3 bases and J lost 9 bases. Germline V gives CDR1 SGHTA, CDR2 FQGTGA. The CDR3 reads CASSFRLAGSIQYF. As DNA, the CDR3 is TGTGCCAGCAGCTTCCGACTAGCGGGGAGCATTCAGTACTTC.

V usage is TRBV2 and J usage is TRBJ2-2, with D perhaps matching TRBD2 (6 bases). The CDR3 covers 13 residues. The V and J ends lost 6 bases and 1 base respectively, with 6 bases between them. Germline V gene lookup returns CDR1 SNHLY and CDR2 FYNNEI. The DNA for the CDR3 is TGTGCCAGCAGCGGGGGGAACACCGGGGAGCTGTTTTTT. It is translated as CASSGGNTGELFF.

CDR3 nucleotides: TGTGCCAGCAGTATCCATGAGCCTTTGGCTTTCTTT. Protein sequence: CASSIHEPLAFF. This sequence joins TRBV2 and TRBJ1-1; D unclear. CDR3 size: 12 residues. V lost 5 bases, J lost 11 bases, and 15 bases lay in between. Germline CDR1 and CDR2: SNHLY and FYNNEI.

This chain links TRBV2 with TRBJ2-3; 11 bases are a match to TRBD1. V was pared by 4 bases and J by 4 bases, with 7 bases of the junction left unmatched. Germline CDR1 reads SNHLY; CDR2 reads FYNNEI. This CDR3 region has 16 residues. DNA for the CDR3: TGTGCCAGCAGTGCCCCCACGGGACAGGGGGCAGATACGCAGTATTTT. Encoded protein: CASSAPTGQGADTQYF.

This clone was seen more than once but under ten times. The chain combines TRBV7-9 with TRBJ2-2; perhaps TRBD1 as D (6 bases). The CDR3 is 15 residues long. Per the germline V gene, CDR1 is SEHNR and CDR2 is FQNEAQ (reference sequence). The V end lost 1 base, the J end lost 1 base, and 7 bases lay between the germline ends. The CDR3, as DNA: TGTGCCAGCAGCTTAGGACAGGTGAACACCGGGGAGCTGTTTTTT. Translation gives CASSLGQVNTGELFF.

The CDR3 DNA is TGTGCCTGGAGTGGAGGGAACACTGAAGCTTTCTTT. Translation gives CAWSGGNTEAFF. The V gene is TRBV30, the J gene TRBJ1-1; D uncertain. This CDR3 has 12 amino acids. The germline CDR1 and CDR2 sequences are GTSNPN and SVGIG (reference sequence). V was trimmed by 1 base and J by 1 base, leaving 4 bases between them.

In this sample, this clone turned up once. The CDR3 region is CAWTHGGNAEAFF. The DNA for the CDR3 is TGTGCCTGGACCCACGGGGGGAATGCTGAAGCTTTCTTT. This chain connects TRBV30 to TRBJ1-1; possibly TRBD1 for D (5 bases). This CDR3 contains 13 residues. The V gene's germline CDR1 is GTSNPN and CDR2 SVGIG (reference sequence). Trimming removed 4 bases from V and 6 bases from J, with 15 bases in between.